The source of this T cell receptor (beta chain) is a study of T cell responses to AZD1222 COVID-19 vaccine. Findings and caveats of the study: Reports say nearly half of spike-specific TCRs go after unmutated variant regions. White British people made up most donors, females outnumbered males, and clonal diversity was possibly underestimated. Mapped onto spike, vaccine-associated CD4 TCRs spanned it and were dominant at 160-218 and 743-854.

Deletions cut 3 bases from V and 6 bases from J, with 11 bases between. The CDR3 is made up of 13 amino acids. Points on this clone: Its antigen is not identified.

Clones were read by immunoSEQ multiplex PCR, and TCRdb kept only the in-frame ones, dropping some. The sample has fewer than 140,000 clones; roughly 91% are singletons. This clonotype originated in an adult who received the AZD1222 COVID-19 vaccine. This chain joins TRBV12-3 or TRBV12-4 and TRBJ1-2; D is possibly TRBD1 (6 bases). Sequenced here: peripheral blood, sampled 28 days after the second AZD1222 dose. The CDR3 sequence is CASSFVRGDGYTF. CDR3 coding DNA: TGTGCCAGCAGTTTTGTCAGGGGCGATGGCTACACCTTC.